This T cell receptor beta chain was captured in a study of blood T cell repertoires in COVID-19. Study at large: The origin of the acute and convalescent COVID-19 samples was the United States, Italy and Spain. Nucleic acid was either cDNA or gDNA, and it came from T cells, B-cell-depleted T cells, or PBMCs.

Germline CDR1 and CDR2: SGHRS and YFSETQ. The trim removed 4 bases at V and 0 bases at J, leaving 10 bases unmatched. The CDR3 loop spans 17 amino acids. The authors' processing: Amplifying reference gene primers gave estimates of nucleated cell counts. Data came from immunoSEQ multiplex PCR; TCRdb stores just in-frame clones and leaves some out. The V and J calls and clone size were taken over from that table, and D and trimming were inferred from the DNA. The table shows roughly 120,000 clones, with around four fifths occurring only once. There are a few counts of this clone. The receptor was derived from a woman in her sixties or seventies with acute or convalescent COVID-19. The sample was peripheral blood. The J gene is TRBJ2-7, the V gene TRBV5-1, with TRBD2 matching 10 bases. CDR3 nucleotides: TGCGCCAGCAGCCCTACTAGCGGGGTCCCTTTCTCCTACGAGCAGTACTTC. Amino acid sequence: CASSPTSGVPFSYEQYF.